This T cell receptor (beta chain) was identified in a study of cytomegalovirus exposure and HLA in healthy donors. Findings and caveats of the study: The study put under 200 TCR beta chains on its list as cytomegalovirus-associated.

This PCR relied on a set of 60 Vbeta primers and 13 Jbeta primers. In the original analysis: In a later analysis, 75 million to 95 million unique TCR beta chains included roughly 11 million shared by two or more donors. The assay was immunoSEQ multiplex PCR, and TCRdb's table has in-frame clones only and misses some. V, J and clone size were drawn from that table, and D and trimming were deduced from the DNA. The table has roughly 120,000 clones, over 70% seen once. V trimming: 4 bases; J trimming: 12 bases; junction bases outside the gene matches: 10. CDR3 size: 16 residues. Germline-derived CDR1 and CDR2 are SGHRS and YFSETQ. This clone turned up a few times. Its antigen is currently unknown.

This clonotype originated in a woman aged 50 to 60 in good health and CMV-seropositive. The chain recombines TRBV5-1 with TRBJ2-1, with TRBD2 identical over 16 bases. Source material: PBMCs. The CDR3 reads CASSLGTSGRALGQFF. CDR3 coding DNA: TGCGCCAGCAGCCTGGGGACTAGCGGGAGGGCTTTGGGGCAGTTCTTC. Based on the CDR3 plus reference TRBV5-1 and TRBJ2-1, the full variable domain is KAGVTQTPRYLIKTRGQQVTLSCSPISGHRSVSWYQQTPGQGLQFLFEYFSETQRNKGNFPGRFSGRQFSNSRSEMNVSTLELGDSALYLCASSLGTSGRALGQFFGPGTRLTVL.